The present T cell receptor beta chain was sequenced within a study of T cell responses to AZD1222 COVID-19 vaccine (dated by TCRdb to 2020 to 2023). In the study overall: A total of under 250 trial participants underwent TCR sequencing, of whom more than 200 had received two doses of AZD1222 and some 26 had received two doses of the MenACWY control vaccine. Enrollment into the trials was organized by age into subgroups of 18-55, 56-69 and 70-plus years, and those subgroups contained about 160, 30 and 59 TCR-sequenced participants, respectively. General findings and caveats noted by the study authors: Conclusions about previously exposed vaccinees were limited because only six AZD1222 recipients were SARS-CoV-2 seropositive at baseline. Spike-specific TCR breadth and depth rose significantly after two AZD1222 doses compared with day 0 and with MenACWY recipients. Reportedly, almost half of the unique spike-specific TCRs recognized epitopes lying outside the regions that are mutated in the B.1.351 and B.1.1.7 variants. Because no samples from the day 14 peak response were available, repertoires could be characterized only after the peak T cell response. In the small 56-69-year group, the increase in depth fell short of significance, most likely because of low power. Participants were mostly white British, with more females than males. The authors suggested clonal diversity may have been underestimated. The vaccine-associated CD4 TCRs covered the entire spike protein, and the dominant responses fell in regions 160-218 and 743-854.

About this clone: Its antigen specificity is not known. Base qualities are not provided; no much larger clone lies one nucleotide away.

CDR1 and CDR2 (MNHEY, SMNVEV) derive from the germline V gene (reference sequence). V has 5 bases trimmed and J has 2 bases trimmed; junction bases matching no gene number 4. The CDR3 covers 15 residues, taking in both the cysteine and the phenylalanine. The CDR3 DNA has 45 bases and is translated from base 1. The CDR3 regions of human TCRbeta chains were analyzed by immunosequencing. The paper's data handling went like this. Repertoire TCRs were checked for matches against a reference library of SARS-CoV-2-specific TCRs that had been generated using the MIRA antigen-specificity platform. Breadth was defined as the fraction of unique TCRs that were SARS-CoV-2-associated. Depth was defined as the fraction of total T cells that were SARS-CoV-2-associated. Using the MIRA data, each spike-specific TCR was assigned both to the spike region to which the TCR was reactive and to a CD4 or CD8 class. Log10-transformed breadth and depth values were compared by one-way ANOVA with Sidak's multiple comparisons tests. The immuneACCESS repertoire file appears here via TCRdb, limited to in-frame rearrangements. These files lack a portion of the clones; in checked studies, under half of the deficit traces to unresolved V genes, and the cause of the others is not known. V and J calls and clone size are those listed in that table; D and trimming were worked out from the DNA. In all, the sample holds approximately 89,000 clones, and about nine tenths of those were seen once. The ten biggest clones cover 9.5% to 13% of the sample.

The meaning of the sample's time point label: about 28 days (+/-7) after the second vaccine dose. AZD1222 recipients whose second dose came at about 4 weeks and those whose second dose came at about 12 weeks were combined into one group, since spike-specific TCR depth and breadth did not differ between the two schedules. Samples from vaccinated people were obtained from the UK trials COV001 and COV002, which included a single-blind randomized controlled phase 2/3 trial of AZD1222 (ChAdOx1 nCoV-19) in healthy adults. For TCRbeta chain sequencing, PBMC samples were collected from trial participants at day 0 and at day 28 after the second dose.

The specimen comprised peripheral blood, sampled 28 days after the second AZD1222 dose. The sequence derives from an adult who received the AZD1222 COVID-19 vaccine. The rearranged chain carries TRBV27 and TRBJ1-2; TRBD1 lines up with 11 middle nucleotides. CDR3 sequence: CASSPGTGGNYGYTF. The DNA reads TGTGCCAGCAGTCCCGGGACAGGGGGGAACTATGGCTACACCTTC.